What follows describes a single T cell receptor (beta chain). The antigen is undetermined. TCRs were sequenced from a few patients responding to pembrolizumab. This sample is drawn from a study of PD-1 blockade in mismatch repair-deficient tumors. Study results and limitations: Tumor-resident clones, often undetectable pretreatment in blood, expanded then contracted after pembrolizumab.

The germline CDR1 and CDR2 sequences are SGHTA and FQGTGA. The CDR3 is 14 amino acids. V was cut by 5 bases and J by 0 bases, with 9 bases left in between. Generated by immunoSEQ multiplex PCR, the TCRdb table keeps only in-frame clones and is missing some. The sample has some 50,000 clones, roughly 82% seen once. The input for sequencing was PBMCs, taken before pembrolizumab treatment. This receptor was taken from an adult with mismatch repair-deficient cancer. The V gene is TRBV7-3, the J gene TRBJ2-3; D call uncertain. The CDR3 region is CASSRDQSTDTQYF. The CDR3 coding sequence is TGTGCCAGCAGCCGCGATCAAAGCACAGATACGCAGTATTTT.